The present entry profiles one TCR beta chain with its context. Its target antigen remains unknown. No clone much larger than this one lies a single base away; base qualities are absent. These data come from a study of identifying expanded T cells in peripheral blood (dated by TCRdb to about 2019). With regard to the full study: Technical replicates were generated by sequencing separate aliquots of the same genomic DNA pool, with four replicates compared pairwise. The study at large found these results: Between technical replicates the binomial model flagged about 1.2 differentially abundant clones, whereas over approximately two weeks the binomial model flagged about 15 and over roughly 4 weeks approximately 20. The authors expected biological variance in healthy repertoires might increase further over much longer intervals such as months to years. The beta-binomial model significantly reduced the number of clones called differentially abundant and the false-positive rate across all healthy-donor time intervals. In all healthy donors, the variance in clone template counts between samples taken around two weeks apart rose significantly as total template count increased.

CDR1 and CDR2 are read off the germline V gene (reference sequence) as GTSNPN and SVGIG. V was cut back by 5 bases and J by 5 bases, leaving a gap of 9 bases between them. The CDR3 sequence holds 11 residues, the cysteine and phenylalanine included. The sequence is cut down to CDR3 DNA, 33 bases in frame from base 1. No immune events such as infections were documented for the healthy donors during the collection period. Blood repertoires from healthy donors were used as a training cohort for calibrating time-dependent variance in a beta-binomial model of differential abundance of T-cell clones. The training cohort comprised 10 healthy donors, 3 female and 7 male. An age range of about 29 to 65 years, with an average of roughly 45 years, was recorded for the donors. Obtained from a commercial supplier, whole blood was collected from each healthy donor at three time points set two to three weeks apart. For immunosequencing, genomic DNA was extracted from unsorted whole blood.

The immunoSEQ Assay, which relies on bias-controlled multiplex PCR amplification of genomic DNA, was used to profile TCRbeta CDR3 regions. The paper's data handling went like this. The absolute abundance of each unique TCRbeta CDR3 region was quantified after sequences were collapsed and filtered. Differential abundance was tested with two models: a binomial (Fisher-equivalent) model and a beta-binomial model that adds time-dependent variance fitted from healthy donors. Clones with fewer than 5 combined templates were removed, and differential abundance was called for clones with a Benjamini-Hochberg FDR below 0.01. The form v = (b*log(k)+a)^2 was used to model beta-binomial variance as a function of total template count across the two samples. In its TCRdb copy, this immuneACCESS table keeps in-frame sequences only and misses some clones. Where compared with another copy, unresolved V genes explain less than half of these, and the others have no known cause. From that table come the V and J calls and clone size; the DNA was used to work out D and trimming. The sample includes more than 45,000 clones, with around 86% observed a single time. The top ten clones comprise roughly 18% of the sample.

Sequencing used blood. This receptor chain uses TRBV30 and TRBJ2-5; TRBD2 is a weak D gene call, 5 bases matching. The TCR was taken from a person aged 18-69 years in good health. The CDR3 protein: CAWGLRETQYF. The DNA is TGTGCCTGGGGACTTAGGGAGACCCAGTACTTC.